This T cell receptor (beta chain) was found in a study of blood T cells in healthy people across ages. This clonotype has a handful of counts. The authors ran a second PCR of roughly 7 to 11 cycles using a sample-barcoded 5' primer and a J-beta primer mix. MiXCR was run by TCRdb on the 5' RACE reads, yielding one entry per CDR3 protein. Among about 830,000 distinct CDR3 sequences, approximately 67% were seen once, and the ten largest hold approximately 30%. The CDR3 length is 14 residues. Deletions cut 6 bases from V and 2 bases from J, with 12 bases between. CDR1 is MNHEY, CDR2 SVGAGI, per germline. The TCR originated in a man in his thirties or forties in good health. The sequenced sample consisted of blood. This chain joins TRBV6-5 and TRBJ2-3, with no clear D. The CDR3 sequence: CASSPNHNTDTQYF. CDR3 DNA sequence: TGTGCCAGCAGCCCAAACCACAACACAGATACGCAGTATTTT.